The clone carrying this T cell receptor beta chain has just a few counts. Its antigen is unidentified. This sample is drawn from a study of T-cell memory formation after mild COVID-19. Looking at the study overall: The two donors had largely donor-specific TCR clusters. General study points: CD8+ contracting clones occupied EMRA, while CD4+ ones occupied mainly CM and EM.

MiXCR, run by TCRdb on the 5' RACE reads, gives a single entry per CDR3 protein. Seen here are hundreds of thousands of distinct CDR3 sequences, around 27% observed once, and the top ten hold approximately 12%. V lost 2 bases, J lost 1 base, and 1 base stayed unmatched. This CDR3 region has 15 residues. The chain links TRBV12-3 or TRBV12-4 to TRBJ2-2, with 7 positions matching TRBD2. The specimen was PBMCs or a T cell subset sorted from them (not recorded which). This clonotype was obtained from an adult woman who had mild COVID-19 (a few samples of this study predate the infection). Cell type and time point are not known. The CDR3, as DNA: TGTGCCAGCAGTTTAAGCGGGGAGAACACCGGGGAGCTGTTTTTT. Protein: CASSLSGENTGELFF.